The following is a TCR beta chain sequence with its context. These data belong to a study of control samples from healthy donors and cancer patients. Profiling relied on immunoSEQ multiplex PCR, and the TCRdb table lists in-frame clones only, not all of them. The table lists around 100,000 clones, around 90% of them singletons. This CDR3 region has 14 residues. Germline lookup yields CDR1 MGHRA and CDR2 YSYEKL. V shed 0 bases and J 3 bases; nucleotides not matched to a gene: 1. This receptor was identified in a man aged 30-40 years in good health. The chain carries TRBV4-1 and TRBJ2-7, with 8 bases lining up with TRBD1. Sequenced input: blood. CDR3 in DNA: TGCGCCAGCAGCCAAGACAGGGGGCACTACGAGCAGTACTTC. It specifies CASSQDRGHYEQYF.